This T cell receptor beta chain was recorded in a study of shared clonotypes between healthy human individuals. As to this clone: Its cognate antigen is unknown.

Study-level results: Shared across a few donors were around 5% of the naive CD4 clonotypes. Sequencing depth was a factor that was expected to affect clonotype sharing among donors. Against clonotypes common to all four donors, non-shared ones had lower generation probabilities.

CD45RO-negative CD8 cells positively selected for CCR7 made up the naive population, which excluded terminally differentiated effector memory CD45RA+ cells. CDR3 size: 14 residues. Trimming removed 3 bases from V and 1 base from J; junction bases left unmatched: 2. The germline V gene has CDR1 KGHSH and CDR2 LQKENI. At deep level, the assay was performed. TCRdb keeps only in-frame clones here, not all; method: immunoSEQ multiplex PCR. This sample has hundreds of thousands of clones, with 98% found just once. What was sequenced was naive CD8+ T cells sorted from blood. The chain carries TRBV18 and TRBJ2-5; 7 bases match TRBD1. This TCR was sampled from a man younger than 45 in good health. CDR3: CASSPRTGQETQYF. CDR3 sequence (DNA): TGTGCCAGCTCACCGAGGACAGGCCAAGAGACCCAGTACTTC.